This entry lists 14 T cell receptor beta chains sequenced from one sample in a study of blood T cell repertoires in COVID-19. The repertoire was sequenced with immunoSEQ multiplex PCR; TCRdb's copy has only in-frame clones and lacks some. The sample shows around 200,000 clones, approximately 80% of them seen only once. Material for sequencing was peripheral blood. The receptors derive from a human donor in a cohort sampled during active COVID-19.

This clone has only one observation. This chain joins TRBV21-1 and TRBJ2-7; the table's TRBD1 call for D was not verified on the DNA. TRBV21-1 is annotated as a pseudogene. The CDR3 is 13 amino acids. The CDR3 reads CASSPGITYEQYF. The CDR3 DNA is TGTGCCAGCAGCCCAGGGATTACCTACGAGCAGTACTTC.

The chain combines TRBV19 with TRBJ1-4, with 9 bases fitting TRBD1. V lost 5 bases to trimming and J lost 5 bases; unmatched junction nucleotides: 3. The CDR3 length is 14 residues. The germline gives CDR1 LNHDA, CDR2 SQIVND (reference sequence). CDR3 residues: CASSPGTGNEKLFF. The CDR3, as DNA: TGTGCCAGTAGTCCCGGGACAGGGAATGAAAAACTGTTTTTT. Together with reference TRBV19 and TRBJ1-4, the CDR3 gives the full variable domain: DGGITQSPKYLFRKEGQNVTLSCEQNLNHDAMYWYRQDPGQGLRLIYYSQIVNDFQKGDIAEGYSVSREKKESFPLTVTSAQKNPTAFYLCASSPGTGNEKLFFGSGTQLSVL.

CDR3 protein: CASSQGQLNYGYTF. CDR3 coding DNA: TGTGCCAGCAGCCAAGGACAGTTAAACTATGGCTACACCTTC. The rearrangement links TRBV3-1 (or the pseudogene TRBV3-2) to TRBJ1-2, with D perhaps TRBD1 (5 bases). V lost 1 base and J 2 bases, leaving 8 bases between the germline ends. CDR3 length: 14 residues. CDR1 is LGHDT and CDR2 is YNNKEL in the germline V gene (reference sequence).

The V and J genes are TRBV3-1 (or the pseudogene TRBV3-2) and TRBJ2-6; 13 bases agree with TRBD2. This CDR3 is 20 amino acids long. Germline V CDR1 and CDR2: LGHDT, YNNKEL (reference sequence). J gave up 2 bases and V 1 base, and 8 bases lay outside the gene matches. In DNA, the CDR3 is TGTGCCAGCAGCCAAGGCTCACTAGCGGGGGGGCCCGCTGGGGCCAACGTCCTGACTTTC. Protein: CASSQGSLAGGPAGANVLTF.

This CDR3 reads CASSLASGSGGYTF. For the CDR3, the DNA is TGTGCCAGCAGCTTAGCCTCAGGGTCGGGCGGCTACACCTTC. The rearrangement links TRBV7-9 to TRBJ1-2, with a weak D call TRBD1 (5 bases). V dropped 0 bases and J dropped 8 bases, with 13 bases sitting between them. The germline V gene encodes CDR1 SEHNR and CDR2 FQNEAQ (reference sequence). The CDR3 contains 14 residues.

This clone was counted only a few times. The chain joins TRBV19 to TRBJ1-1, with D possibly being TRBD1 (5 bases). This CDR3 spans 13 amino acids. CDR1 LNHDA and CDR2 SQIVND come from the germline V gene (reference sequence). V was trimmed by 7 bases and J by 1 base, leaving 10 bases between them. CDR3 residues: CASMGQGNTEAFF. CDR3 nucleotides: TGTGCCAGTATGGGTCAGGGGAACACTGAAGCTTTCTTT.

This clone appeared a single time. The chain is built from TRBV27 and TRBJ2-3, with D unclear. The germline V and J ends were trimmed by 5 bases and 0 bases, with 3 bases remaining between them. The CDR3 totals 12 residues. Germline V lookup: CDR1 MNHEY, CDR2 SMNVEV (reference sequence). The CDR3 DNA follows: TGTGCCAGCAGTCCGAGCACAGATACGCAGTATTTT. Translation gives CASSPSTDTQYF.

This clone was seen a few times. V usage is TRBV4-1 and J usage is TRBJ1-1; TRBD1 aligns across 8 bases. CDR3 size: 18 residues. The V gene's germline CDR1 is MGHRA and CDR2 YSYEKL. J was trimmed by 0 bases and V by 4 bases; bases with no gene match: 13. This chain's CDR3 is CASSLDRASGGMNTEAFF. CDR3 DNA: TGCGCCAGCAGCCTGGACAGGGCCAGTGGGGGTATGAACACTGAAGCTTTCTTT.

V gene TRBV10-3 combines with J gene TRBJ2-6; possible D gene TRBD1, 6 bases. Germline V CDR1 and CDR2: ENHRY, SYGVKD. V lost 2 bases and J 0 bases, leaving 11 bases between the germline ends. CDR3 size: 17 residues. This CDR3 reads CAISETGWDSGANVLTF. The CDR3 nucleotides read TGTGCCATCAGTGAGACAGGGTGGGACTCTGGGGCCAACGTCCTGACTTTC.

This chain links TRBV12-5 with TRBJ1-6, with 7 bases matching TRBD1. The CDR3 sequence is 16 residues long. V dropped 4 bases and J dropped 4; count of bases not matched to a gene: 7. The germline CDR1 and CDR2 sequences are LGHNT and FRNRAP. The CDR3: CASGSSLTGYNSPLHF. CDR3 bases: TGTGCTAGTGGTTCCTCGCTGACAGGGTATAATTCACCCCTCCACTTT.

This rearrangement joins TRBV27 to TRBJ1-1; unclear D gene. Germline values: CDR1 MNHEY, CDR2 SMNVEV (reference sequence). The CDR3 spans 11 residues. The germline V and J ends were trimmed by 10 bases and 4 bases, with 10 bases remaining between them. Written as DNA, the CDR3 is TGTGCCACCAAGGGAGGCACTGAAGCTTTCTTT. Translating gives CATKGGTEAFF.

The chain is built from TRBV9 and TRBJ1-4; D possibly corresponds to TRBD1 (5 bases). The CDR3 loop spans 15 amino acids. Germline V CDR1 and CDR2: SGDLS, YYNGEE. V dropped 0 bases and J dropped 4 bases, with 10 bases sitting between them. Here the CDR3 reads CASSVGGSFNEKLFF. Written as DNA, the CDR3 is TGTGCCAGCAGCGTAGGGGGCTCCTTTAATGAAAAACTGTTTTTT.

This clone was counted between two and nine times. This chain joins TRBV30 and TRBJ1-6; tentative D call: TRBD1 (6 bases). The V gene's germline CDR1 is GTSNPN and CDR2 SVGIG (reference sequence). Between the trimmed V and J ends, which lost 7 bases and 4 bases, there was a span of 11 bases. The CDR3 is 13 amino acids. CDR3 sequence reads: CASGGAYNSPLHF. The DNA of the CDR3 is TGTGCCTCCGGGGGGGCGTATAATTCACCCCTCCACTTT.

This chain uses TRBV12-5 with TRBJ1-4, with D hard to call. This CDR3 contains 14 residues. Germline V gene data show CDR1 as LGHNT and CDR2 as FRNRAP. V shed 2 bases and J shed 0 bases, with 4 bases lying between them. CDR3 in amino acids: CASGLSATNEKLFF. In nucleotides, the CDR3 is TGTGCTAGTGGTTTGTCGGCAACTAATGAAAAACTGTTTTTT.